This T cell receptor (beta chain) was captured in a study of blood T cell repertoires in COVID-19. Study as a whole: The samples span acute and convalescent COVID-19 from the United States, Italy and Spain.

This clone was detected only once. Trimming took 4 bases from V and 0 from J; bases not matched to a gene: 8. The CDR3 contains 16 residues. Germline values: CDR1 SGHRS, CDR2 YFSETQ. The repertoire was sequenced with immunoSEQ multiplex PCR; TCRdb's copy has only in-frame clones and lacks some. The profile shows roughly 70,000 clones, 85% to 90% of them singletons. Material: peripheral blood. This TCR derives from an older man with active COVID-19. The rearrangement uses TRBV5-1 and TRBJ2-3; 7 bases align to TRBD2. The DNA of the CDR3 is TGCGCCAGCAGCCCCACTAGCGCTCCTAGCACAGATACGCAGTATTTT. Translated, it gives CASSPTSAPSTDTQYF. Together with reference TRBV5-1 and TRBJ2-3, the CDR3 gives the full variable domain: KAGVTQTPRYLIKTRGQQVTLSCSPISGHRSVSWYQQTPGQGLQFLFEYFSETQRNKGNFPGRFSGRQFSNSRSEMNVSTLELGDSALYLCASSPTSAPSTDTQYFGPGTRLTVL.